These 21 T cell receptor beta chains were all obtained from the same sample, sequenced in a study of beta chain features in type 1 diabetes listed by TCRdb under 2018. Libraries were made using the immunoSEQ multiplex PCR assay. The High Capacity cDNA Reverse Transcription Kit was used to reverse transcribe all of the isolated RNA, meaning that expressed TCRB transcripts were what got sequenced. TCRdb provides this immuneACCESS table in a form limited to in-frame rearrangements. Some clones are lacking; in checked studies, under half of them reflect an unresolved V gene, and why the rest are absent is not known. The sample table records 250,000 to 350,000 clones; 12% to 15% of these occur just once. The ten biggest clones cover 6.7% of the sample. Sequenced material: central memory CD4+ T cells from blood. These receptors originate from a man aged 30-40 years in good health.

The gene calls are TRBV7-9 and TRBJ2-1, with 9 bases identical to TRBD2. Losses at the gene ends were 4 bases for V and 10 bases for J; bases not matched to a gene: 11. This CDR3 contains 15 residues. Germline values: CDR1 SEHNR, CDR2 FQNEAQ (reference sequence). In nucleotides, the CDR3 is TGTGCCAGCAGCTCCGGGACTAGCTCCTCAGTAGAGCAGTTCTTC. It yields the protein CASSSGTSSSVEQFF.

This clone was seen a handful of times. The chain joins TRBV4-3 to TRBJ2-1, with 10 bases that match TRBD2. The J segment lost 2 bases and the V segment lost 1 base, leaving 2 bases of the junction unmatched. CDR3 size: 16 residues. Germline loops: CDR1 LGHNA, CDR2 YSLEER. In nucleotides, the CDR3 is TGCGCCAGCAGCCAAGGAAGCGGGGGGGCCTACAATGAGCAGTTCTTC. Translating gives CASSQGSGGAYNEQFF.

The chain couples TRBV15 to TRBJ1-1; D is undetermined. Between the trimmed V and J ends, which lost 0 bases and 0 bases, there was a span of 8 bases. The CDR3 is 15 residues long. Germline V gene sequence: CDR1 LNHNV, CDR2 YYDKDF (reference sequence). CDR3 sequence: CATSRDKVVNTEAFF. The CDR3, as DNA: TGTGCCACCAGCAGAGATAAAGTGGTGAACACTGAAGCTTTCTTT.

The chain is built from TRBV7-6 and TRBJ1-6, with D perhaps TRBD1 (5 bases). The germline gives CDR1 SGHVS, CDR2 FNYEAQ. V lost 5 bases to trimming and J lost 9 bases, with 14 bases between them. The CDR3 sequence is 14 residues long. The DNA for the CDR3 is TGTGCCAGCAGCACTAACCTTCAGGGTTCACCCCTCCACTTT. Protein sequence: CASSTNLQGSPLHF.

This clone showed up just a few times. The J gene is TRBJ2-2, the V gene TRBV15, with 10 positions matching TRBD2. V lost 4 bases to trimming and J lost 1 base; unmatched junction nucleotides: 3. The CDR3 has 16 amino acids. The germline gives CDR1 LNHNV, CDR2 YYDKDF (reference sequence). CDR3 coding DNA: TGTGCCACCAGCACTTGGACTAGCGGGAACACCGGGGAGCTGTTTTTT. Its translation is CATSTWTSGNTGELFF. Using reference TRBV15 and TRBJ2-2 for the parts outside the CDR3, the full variable domain is DAMVIQNPRYQVTQFGKPVTLSCSQTLNHNVMYWYQQKSSQAPKLLFHYYDKDFNNEADTPDNFQSRRPNTSFCFLDIRSPGLGDTAMYLCATSTWTSGNTGELFFGEGSRLTVL.

Worth noting for this clone: Mismatch with germline at one junction end may stem from a read error. The CDR3: CASSLPTVLQGYTF. In DNA, the CDR3 is TGTGCCAGCAGCTTGCCGACAGTGCTACAAGGCTACACCTTC. The chain couples TRBV5-1 to TRBJ1-2, with D perhaps matching TRBD1 (5 bases). The CDR3 length is 14 residues. Per germline, CDR1 SGHRS and CDR2 YFSETQ. Variable domain in full (rest from reference TRBV5-1 and TRBJ1-2): KAGVTQTPRYLIKTRGQQVTLSCSPISGHRSVSWYQQTPGQGLQFLFEYFSETQRNKGNFPGRFSGRQFSNSRSEMNVSTLELGDSALYLCASSLPTVLQGYTFGSGTRLTVV.

This clone was seen ten or more times. This sequence joins TRBV10-3 and TRBJ2-1, with 7 bases aligning to TRBD2. Germline assignment: CDR1 ENHRY and CDR2 SYGVKD. This CDR3 spans 12 amino acids. As DNA, the CDR3 is TGTGCTCTCCCCCTAGCGGCGAATGAGCAGTTCTTC. It codes for CALPLAANEQFF.

This clone has only a few counts. This sample includes further DNA sequences coding for the same CDR3. The V and J genes are TRBV11-3 and TRBJ2-5, with 12 bases fitting TRBD2. The junction had 5 bases not matched to a gene; V was cut back by 5 bases and J by 4 bases. This CDR3 comprises 15 residues. Germline V CDR1 and CDR2: SGHNT, YENEEA. This CDR3 is CASSLRLAGVETQYF. DNA of the CDR3: TGTGCCAGCAGCCTCCGACTAGCGGGGGTAGAGACCCAGTACTTC.

The J gene is TRBJ1-5, the V gene TRBV5-4; D remains ambiguous. Germline lookup yields CDR1 SGHNT and CDR2 YYREEE (reference sequence). CDR3 length: 13 amino acids. Trimming left V 4 bases short and J 4 bases short, with 9 bases between. The DNA of the CDR3 is TGTGCCAGCAGCCGCGCCCCGAATCAGCCCCAGCATTTT. This sequence encodes CASSRAPNQPQHF.

This clone has only a few counts. This sequence joins TRBV18 and TRBJ2-6; the D is unclear. The CDR3 contains 18 residues. The V gene lost 3 bases and the J gene lost 0 bases, with 15 bases spanning the gap. Germline V lookup: CDR1 KGHSH, CDR2 LQKENI. The CDR3 coding sequence is TGTGCCAGCTCACCGGTGGCAGGTTCCCTCTCTGGGGCCAACGTCCTGACTTTC. Its translation: CASSPVAGSLSGANVLTF.

This clone was found many times. This rearrangement joins TRBV11-2 to TRBJ1-6, with a weak D call TRBD1 (6 bases). This CDR3 is 15 amino acids long. Per germline, CDR1 SGHAT and CDR2 FQNNGV. V was cut by 4 bases and J by 9 bases, with 16 bases left in between. CDR3 region: CASSSLTGRSSPLHF. The CDR3 DNA reads as TGTGCCAGCAGCTCCCTGACAGGCCGGAGTTCACCCCTCCACTTT.

This clone was counted between two and nine times. This chain connects TRBV27 to TRBJ2-1; D is undetermined. The V end was cut by 7 bases, the J end by 0 bases, with 13 bases between. The germline gives CDR1 MNHEY, CDR2 SMNVEV (reference sequence). This CDR3 contains 15 residues. CDR3 nucleotides: TGTGCCAGCACGAGGATGGGGTTCTCCTACAATGAGCAGTTCTTC. Translating gives CASTRMGFSYNEQFF.

This clone appeared a few times. In DNA, the CDR3 is TGTGCCAGCAGCTTAGGGCGGGAACGACAAGAGACCCAGTACTTC. Encoded protein: CASSLGRERQETQYF. This chain links TRBV7-2 with TRBJ2-5, with D possibly matching TRBD2 (6 bases). The CDR3 consists of 15 residues. Germline CDR1 and CDR2: SGHTA and FQGNSA. Trimming cost V 1 base and J 2 bases, with 11 bases left between them.

This clone was recorded a few times. The chain links TRBV27 to TRBJ1-2, with a tentative D call TRBD1 (6 bases). CDR1 is MNHEY, CDR2 SMNVEV, per germline (reference sequence). The CDR3 contains 13 residues. The V end lost 5 bases, the J end lost 6 bases, and 13 bases lay between the germline ends. The CDR3 protein is CASSKQGSHGYTF. For the CDR3, the DNA is TGTGCCAGCAGTAAACAGGGTTCCCATGGCTACACCTTC.

This clone has a handful of counts. The chain employs TRBV11-2 and TRBJ1-2, with D perhaps matching TRBD1 (6 bases). Germline V gene lookup returns CDR1 SGHAT and CDR2 FQNNGV. Between the trimmed V and J ends, which lost 4 bases and 1 base, there was a span of 16 bases. This CDR3 spans 16 amino acids. CDR3 nucleotide sequence: TGTGCCAGCAGCTCTCCGGAAAGGGGGTTTAACTATGGCTACACCTTC. This gives the protein CASSSPERGFNYGYTF.

The chain employs TRBV19 and TRBJ2-1, with D unclear. Germline lookup yields CDR1 LNHDA and CDR2 SQIVND (reference sequence). CDR3 length: 10 amino acids. V lost 8 bases and J lost 15, with 14 bases in between. The CDR3: CASLSCVRFF. CDR3 in DNA: TGTGCCAGTCTGAGTTGTGTTCGGTTCTTC. The full variable domain, rest sourced from reference TRBV19 and TRBJ2-1, is DGGITQSPKYLFRKEGQNVTLSCEQNLNHDAMYWYRQDPGQGLRLIYYSQIVNDFQKGDIAEGYSVSREKKESFPLTVTSAQKNPTAFYLCASLSCVRFFGPGTRLTVL.

This clone showed up just a few times. V and J are TRBV19 and TRBJ1-2; D gene ambiguous. The CDR3 consists of 12 residues. Trimming cost V 5 bases and J 4 bases, with 8 bases left between them. CDR1 and CDR2 from the germline V gene are LNHDA and SQIVND (reference sequence). The CDR3 bases are TGTGCCAGTAGTCCAGGAAGCTATGGCTACACCTTC. Translating it yields CASSPGSYGYTF.

CDR3 region: CAWSATVDEQFF. The CDR3 DNA is TGTGCCTGGAGTGCAACAGTGGATGAGCAGTTCTTC. This chain links TRBV30 with TRBJ2-1; D gene uncertain. The CDR3 runs to 12 residues. V was clipped by 1 base and J by 8 bases, with 9 bases between them. Per germline, CDR1 GTSNPN and CDR2 SVGIG (reference sequence).

The genes are TRBV15 and TRBJ2-1; TRBD2 aligns across 14 bases. The germline gives CDR1 LNHNV, CDR2 YYDKDF (reference sequence). V lost 1 base to trimming and J lost 6 bases; unmatched junction nucleotides: 5. The length of the CDR3 is 17 residues. CDR3 sequence: CATSRGVTSGRGNEQFF. The DNA for the CDR3 is TGTGCCACCAGCAGAGGCGTGACTAGCGGGAGGGGCAATGAGCAGTTCTTC. The full variable domain, its missing parts supplied by reference TRBV15 and TRBJ2-1, is DAMVIQNPRYQVTQFGKPVTLSCSQTLNHNVMYWYQQKSSQAPKLLFHYYDKDFNNEADTPDNFQSRRPNTSFCFLDIRSPGLGDTAMYLCATSRGVTSGRGNEQFFGPGTRLTVL.

In this sample, this clone turned up a few times. The chain is built from TRBV20-1 and TRBJ2-1, with D perhaps TRBD2 (5 bases). V was cut by 3 bases and J by 10 bases, with 10 bases left in between. CDR3 length equals 11 residues. Germline V gene lookup returns CDR1 DFQATT and CDR2 SNEGSKA (reference sequence). CDR3 residues: CSASTSVEQFF. CDR3 sequence (DNA): TGCAGTGCTAGTACTAGTGTCGAGCAGTTCTTC.

The sample holds a few counts of this clone. This sequence joins TRBV2 and TRBJ2-5, with D perhaps matching TRBD2 (7 bases). V shed 7 bases and J shed 2 bases, with 17 bases lying between them. The length of the CDR3 is 15 residues. From germline, CDR1 is SNHLY and CDR2 FYNNEI. CDR3 sequence: CASTYGGAKQETQYF. As DNA, the CDR3 is TGTGCCAGCACCTATGGGGGGGCTAAACAAGAGACCCAGTACTTC.